Shown below are 9 T cell receptor beta chains from a single sample sequenced in a study of Ad26.COV2.S vaccination and SARS-CoV-2 variants. Sample treatment: roughly 18 received Ad26.COV2.S at low or high dose, single or two shots; five or six received placebo; per-sample allocation not given. Collection of the samples took place on day 63 after the first injection of vaccine or placebo. TCRdb's copy holds only in-frame clones and misses some; the assay was immunoSEQ multiplex PCR. The sample comprises about 380,000 clones, 80% to 90% of which are singletons, and about 7.4% rests with the top ten. The sequences come from peripheral blood, collected in a trial of Ad26.COV2.S vaccine versus placebo. These receptors were taken from a person aged 18-65 years who received the Ad26.COV2.S COVID-19 vaccine or a placebo.

This chain connects TRBV29-1 to TRBJ1-1; tentative D call: TRBD1 (5 bases). The length of the CDR3 is 13 residues. Germline CDR1 and CDR2: SQVTM and ANQGSEA. Trimming shortened V by 4 bases and J by 7 bases, and 16 bases separated the two germline ends. CDR3: CSVGAGMKLEAFF. The CDR3 nucleotides are TGCAGCGTTGGAGCAGGGATGAAGCTTGAAGCTTTCTTT.

The CDR3 DNA sequence: TGCAGCGTTGAAGATGAACCGGCCGGGGGCTACACCTTC. Protein: CSVEDEPAGGYTF. The chain couples TRBV29-1 to TRBJ1-2, with D hard to call. The germline gives CDR1 SQVTM, CDR2 ANQGSEA. The CDR3 has 13 amino acids. V was clipped by 0 bases and J by 8 bases, with 13 bases between them.

The genes are TRBV6-5 and TRBJ1-2, with TRBD1 identical over 7 bases. Germline-derived CDR1 and CDR2 are MNHEY and SVGAGI. This CDR3 comprises 13 residues. The junction had 9 bases not matched to a gene; V was cut back by 5 bases and J by 9 bases. CDR3 in DNA: TGTGCCAGCAGTCCGGGACAGTGGAGGAGCTACACCTTC. Protein sequence: CASSPGQWRSYTF.

The chain recombines TRBV4-1 with TRBJ1-1; D is uncertain. Germline V gene sequence: CDR1 MGHRA, CDR2 YSYEKL. V lost 7 bases to trimming and J lost 1 base, with 25 bases between them. The CDR3 spans 18 residues. The CDR3: CASNGNPQSRRPNTEAFF. The CDR3 nucleotides read TGCGCCAGCAATGGAAACCCCCAGTCTCGGCGGCCGAACACTGAAGCTTTCTTT.

In its sample, this clone was seen once. Other DNA sequences in this specimen translate into the identical CDR3. The gene calls are TRBV5-1 and TRBJ1-1; 8 bases align to TRBD1. The trim removed 3 bases at V and 4 bases at J, leaving 5 bases unmatched. The CDR3 contains 14 residues. The germline gives CDR1 SGHRS, CDR2 YFSETQ. CDR3 amino acids: CASSSGQGRTEAFF. The DNA of the CDR3 is TGCGCCAGCAGCTCCGGACAGGGACGCACTGAAGCTTTCTTT.

There are a few counts of this clone. This chain connects TRBV5-6 to TRBJ1-4; 8 nucleotides align to TRBD1. The trim removed 5 bases at V and 8 bases at J, leaving 5 bases unmatched. The CDR3 extends over 13 amino acids. The germline V gene encodes CDR1 SGHDT and CDR2 YYEEEE. The CDR3: CASSGQGAEKLFF. The DNA of the CDR3 is TGTGCCAGCAGTGGTCAGGGGGCGGAAAAACTGTTTTTT. Complete variable domain (other parts from reference TRBV5-6 and TRBJ1-4): DAGVTQSPTHLIKTRGQQVTLRCSPKSGHDTVSWYQQALGQGPQFIFQYYEEEERQRGNFPDRFSGHQFPNYSSELNVNALLLGDSALYLCASSGQGAEKLFFGSGTQLSVL.

J is TRBJ2-3 and V is TRBV11-3; 13 nucleotides match TRBD2. The CDR3 contains 17 residues. V trimming: 5 bases; J trimming: 5 bases; junction bases outside the gene matches: 10. Germline assignment: CDR1 SGHNT and CDR2 YENEEA. Here the CDR3 reads CASSLGERTSGRDTQYF. The CDR3 coding sequence is TGTGCCAGCAGCCTAGGAGAGAGGACTAGCGGGAGAGATACGCAGTATTTT. Complete variable domain (other parts from reference TRBV11-3 and TRBJ2-3): EAGVVQSPRYKIIEKKQPVAFWCNPISGHNTLYWYLQNLGQGPELLIRYENEEAVDDSQLPKDRFSAERLKGVDSTLKIQPAELGDSAVYLCASSLGERTSGRDTQYFGPGTRLTVL.

The V call is TRBV3-1 (or the pseudogene TRBV3-2), the J call TRBJ2-4; unclear D gene. The length of the CDR3 is 14 residues. Germline V gene data show CDR1 as LGHDT and CDR2 as YNNKEL (reference sequence). The ends were cut back, 4 bases at V and 1 base at J, with 8 bases in the middle. The CDR3: CASSPSRAKNIQYF. CDR3 sequence (DNA): TGTGCCAGCAGCCCCAGCCGGGCCAAAAACATTCAGTACTTC.

The chain recombines TRBV20-1 with TRBJ1-2, with D tentatively TRBD1 (6 bases). The germline V and J ends were trimmed by 3 bases and 3 bases, with 11 bases remaining between them. CDR3 length: 13 residues. CDR1 and CDR2 from the germline V gene are DFQATT and SNEGSKA (reference sequence). The CDR3 sequence: CSASVGADYGYTF. The CDR3 DNA reads TGCAGTGCTAGTGTGGGGGCAGACTATGGCTACACCTTC.